This TCR beta chain originates from a study of spatial heterogeneity in lung cancer. Study at large: In the raw reads, each unique TCR and UMI combination was present more than ten times on average.

Deletions cut 4 bases from V and 6 bases from J, with 14 bases between. This CDR3 has 14 residues. CDR1 is SGHRS and CDR2 is YFSETQ in the germline V gene. This clonotype has a count of ten or more. The antigen remains unidentified. The time point: sample taken at primary tumor resection. Sequencing covered unsorted whole RNA taken from tumor, nontumor lung or frozen PBMC. Each TCR cDNA molecule carried a unique molecular identifier. One entry per CDR3 protein results from TCRdb running MiXCR on the 5' RACE reads. The sample holds about 15,000 distinct CDR3 sequences; 7% to 9% are singletons and the top ten take 25% to 40%. Findings of the study overall: The study found ubiquitous expanded tumor TCRs in blood more at resection than follow-up.

The chain links TRBV5-1 to TRBJ1-5, with D perhaps TRBD1 (6 bases). The sample in question was PBMCs, obtained at surgery. The receptor was isolated from a female donor with early-stage non-small cell lung cancer. The CDR3 sequence: CASSPTGIGQPQHF. As DNA, the CDR3 is TGCGCCAGCAGCCCTACAGGGATCGGTCAGCCCCAGCATTTT.